These 18 T cell receptor beta chains came from one sample sequenced in a study of OX40 agonist ivuxolimab in advanced cancers. The method was immunoSEQ multiplex PCR; TCRdb's version includes in-frame clones alone and lacks a portion of them. The repertoire holds approximately 84,000 clones, more than 85% seen once, with around 0.94% in the top ten. The sequencing used CD4+ or CD8+ T cells sorted from blood, collected in a trial of the OX40 agonist ivuxolimab. These receptors were obtained from an adult with an advanced solid tumor such as melanoma, head and neck, liver or kidney cancer.

This clone came up once. The chain carries TRBV9 and TRBJ2-5; the match to TRBD2 covers 7 bases. The CDR3 has 14 residues. Trimming removed 2 bases from V and 2 bases from J; junction bases left unmatched: 3. Germline V CDR1 and CDR2: SGDLS, YYNGEE. As DNA, the CDR3 is TGTGCCAGCAGCGTTTTCGGGGGGCAAGAGACCCAGTACTTC. Protein product: CASSVFGGQETQYF.

The chain uses TRBV12-5 and TRBJ2-2; D unclear. Looked up from germline, CDR1 is LGHNT and CDR2 is FRNRAP. V was clipped by 1 base and J by 0 bases, with 3 bases between them. This CDR3 has 14 residues. The CDR3 DNA reads as TGTGCTAGTGGTTTGGGCACGAACACCGGGGAGCTGTTTTTT. This encodes CASGLGTNTGELFF.

The chain links TRBV5-6 to TRBJ1-5; TRBD1 matches 10 bases. The CDR3 consists of 15 residues. V lost 0 bases to trimming and J lost 6 bases; unmatched junction nucleotides: 3. Looked up from germline, CDR1 is SGHDT and CDR2 is YYEEEE. CDR3 sequence reads: CASSLERTGGQPQHF. As DNA, the CDR3 is TGTGCCAGCAGCTTGGAGCGGACAGGGGGTCAGCCCCAGCATTTT.

The CDR3 here is CASSPPMREGHEQFF. DNA for the CDR3: TGTGCCAGCTCACCACCCATGCGGGAGGGCCATGAGCAGTTCTTC. The V and J genes are TRBV18 and TRBJ2-1; 9 bases are shared with TRBD2. The CDR3 has 15 residues. The germline CDR1 and CDR2 sequences are KGHSH and LQKENI. The J segment lost 8 bases and the V segment lost 0 bases, leaving 5 bases of the junction unmatched.

The rearrangement uses TRBV27 and TRBJ1-2; a weak D match, TRBD1 (6 bases). V was trimmed by 3 bases and J by 4 bases, leaving 18 bases between them. Germline values: CDR1 MNHEY, CDR2 SMNVEV (reference sequence). CDR3 length equals 16 residues. Here the CDR3 DNA reads TGTGCCAGCAGTTTTTTGAGTCCAGGGGAAGGCTATGGCTACACCTTC. Translating gives CASSFLSPGEGYGYTF.

The J gene is TRBJ1-5, the V gene TRBV19; D is undetermined. V gave up 9 bases and J gave up 4 bases, with 19 bases separating them. This CDR3 spans 15 amino acids. Germline loops: CDR1 LNHDA, CDR2 SQIVND (reference sequence). CDR3 protein: CASGRTALGNQPQHF. In nucleotides, the CDR3 is TGTGCCAGCGGCAGGACCGCGTTGGGTAATCAGCCCCAGCATTTT.

CDR3 nucleotides: TGTGCCAGCAGTTACTCGGGCGGACGGATGAACACTGAAGCTTTCTTT. Translated: CASSYSGGRMNTEAFF. V usage is TRBV6-5 and J usage is TRBJ1-1; no reliable D call. The CDR3 contains 16 residues. CDR1 and CDR2 (germline): MNHEY, SVGAGI. Trimming took off 0 bases at V and 0 bases at J, with 11 bases between the two ends.

The V and J genes are TRBV19 and TRBJ2-7, with D perhaps matching TRBD1 or TRBD2 (5 bases each). Trimming shortened V by 5 bases and J by 0 bases, and 11 bases separated the two germline ends. This CDR3 has 14 amino acids. CDR1 is LNHDA, CDR2 SQIVND, per germline (reference sequence). In DNA form, the CDR3 reads TGTGCCAGTAGTCCCCGGGACGACTCCTACGAGCAGTACTTC. It is translated as CASSPRDDSYEQYF.

J is TRBJ2-1 and V is TRBV11-2; D remains ambiguous. The V end was cut by 5 bases, the J end by 3 bases, with 17 bases between. Germline CDR1 SGHAT, CDR2 FQNNGV. There are 16 residues in the CDR3. CDR3 loop: CASSPIGHGLYNEQFF. The DNA of the CDR3 is TGTGCCAGCAGCCCTATTGGTCATGGCCTCTACAATGAGCAGTTCTTC.

The V call is TRBV5-1, the J call TRBJ2-7; D is perhaps TRBD2 (6 bases). CDR1 and CDR2 from the germline V gene are SGHRS and YFSETQ. This CDR3 has 13 amino acids. V gave up 3 bases and J gave up 3 bases, with 10 bases separating them. The CDR3 DNA reads as TGCGCCAGCAGCTCTGGGACTTACTACGAGCAGTACTTC. Its translation: CASSSGTYYEQYF.

The gene calls are TRBV5-1 and TRBJ2-7; D is perhaps TRBD1 (6 bases). V was pared by 4 bases and J by 2 bases, with 16 bases between. CDR3 length: 15 residues. Germline CDR1 is SGHRS and CDR2 is YFSETQ. Written as DNA, the CDR3 is TGCGCCAGCAGCGTGAACAGGGAGAAAACCTACGAGCAGTACTTC. This gives the protein CASSVNREKTYEQYF.

This sequence joins TRBV4-1 and TRBJ2-7; D possibly corresponds to TRBD2 (7 bases). V gave up 0 bases and J gave up 0 bases, with 12 bases separating them. This CDR3 comprises 16 residues. Germline lookup yields CDR1 MGHRA and CDR2 YSYEKL. The CDR3 nucleotides read TGCGCCAGCAGCCAAGATGGGAGGGGGTACTCCTACGAGCAGTACTTC. Protein sequence: CASSQDGRGYSYEQYF.

The chain links TRBV29-1 to TRBJ2-2; 9 bases match TRBD2. V trimming: 0 bases; J trimming: 2 bases; junction bases outside the gene matches: 4. Germline V lookup: CDR1 SQVTM, CDR2 ANQGSEA. The CDR3 is 16 amino acids. CDR3: CSVEDDLAGNTGELFF. For the CDR3, the DNA is TGCAGCGTTGAAGACGACCTAGCGGGAAACACCGGGGAGCTGTTTTTT.

The rearrangement joins TRBV30 to TRBJ1-5; perhaps TRBD1 as D (5 bases). Per germline, CDR1 GTSNPN and CDR2 SVGIG (reference sequence). There are 14 residues in the CDR3. The germline V and J ends were trimmed by 1 base and 7 bases, with 14 bases remaining between them. CDR3 nucleotide sequence: TGTGCCTGGAGTGCGGGGAGGGGCAGGCAGCCCCAGCATTTT. It is translated as CAWSAGRGRQPQHF. The full variable domain, rest sourced from reference TRBV30 and TRBJ1-5, is SQTIHQWPATLVQPVGSPLSLECTVEGTSNPNLYWYRQAAGRGLQLLFYSVGIGQISSEVPQNLSASRPQDRQFILSSKKLLLSDSGFYLCAWSAGRGRQPQHFGDGTRLSIL.

This clone came up a few times. The rearrangement uses TRBV27 and TRBJ2-7; 8 nucleotides match TRBD2. Germline CDR1 MNHEY, CDR2 SMNVEV (reference sequence). Unmatched junction bases numbered 8, after V lost 6 bases and J lost 4 bases. The CDR3 contains 14 residues. In nucleotides, the CDR3 is TGTGCCAGCAGGCGCTCTAGCGGGTTATACGAGCAGTACTTC. It yields the protein CASRRSSGLYEQYF.

The chain links TRBV7-3 to TRBJ1-3; D is unclear. CDR1 and CDR2 (germline): SGHTA, FQGTGA. This CDR3 spans 13 amino acids. Trimming cost V 3 bases and J 4 bases, with 7 bases left between them. The CDR3 spells CASSLYSGNTIYF. The CDR3, as DNA: TGTGCCAGCAGCTTGTACTCAGGAAACACCATATATTTT.

The rearrangement joins TRBV9 to TRBJ2-5, with D hard to call. The CDR3 contains 16 residues. V was cut by 3 bases and J by 1 base, with 16 bases left in between. Per the germline V gene, CDR1 is SGDLS and CDR2 is YYNGEE. The DNA of the CDR3 is TGTGCCAGCAGCGCCATGGGGTTGGTAGGCCAAGAGACCCAGTACTTC. It specifies CASSAMGLVGQETQYF.

DNA of the CDR3: TGTGCCAGCAGTTACGTCTACGAGCAGTACTTC. This translates into CASSYVYEQYF. The chain combines TRBV6-5 with TRBJ2-7, with D unresolved. The CDR3 is 11 residues long. Germline assignment: CDR1 MNHEY and CDR2 SVGAGI. V lost 2 bases and J lost 3, with 2 bases in between.